These 16 T cell receptor beta chains came from one sample sequenced in a study of T cell repertoires in cytomegalovirus infection. One entry per CDR3 protein results from TCRdb running MiXCR on the reads. Of fewer than 350,000 distinct CDR3 sequences in the sample, 25% to 30% were seen once. No cognate antigen is known for these TCRs. The starting material was cultured PBMCs, obtained from culture after CMV antigen stimulation. These receptors came from a human donor in good health (CMV status not recorded). Some clones in this sample may be carry-over from other donors' samples.

This clonotype came up a few times. The chain uses TRBV6-5 and TRBJ2-1; tentatively, D is TRBD2 (6 bases). CDR3 length equals 13 residues. The germline V and J ends were trimmed by 11 bases and 6 bases, with 17 bases remaining between them. CDR1 MNHEY and CDR2 SVGAGI come from the germline V gene. The CDR3 nucleotides are TGTGCCTGCCGTTATATGGGGGGCAATGAGCAGTTCTTC. Amino acids: CACRYMGGNEQFF.

This clonotype has a handful of counts. This chain connects TRBV28 to TRBJ1-1, with D perhaps TRBD1 (5 bases). This CDR3 has 15 residues. V lost 6 bases to trimming and J lost 0 bases, with 14 bases between them. Per the germline V gene, CDR1 is MDHEN and CDR2 is SYDVKM. The CDR3 DNA sequence: TGTGCCAGCAGATATCCCGGGACGGTGAACACTGAAGCTTTCTTT. Amino acid sequence: CASRYPGTVNTEAFF.

The genes are TRBV6-1 and TRBJ2-4; no clear D gene. Trimming left V 2 bases short and J 3 bases short, with 8 bases between. This CDR3 is built from 14 residues. Germline-derived CDR1 and CDR2 are MNHNS and SASEGT. The CDR3 is CASSEWVGKNIQYF. For the CDR3, the DNA is TGTGCCAGCAGTGAATGGGTAGGCAAAAACATTCAGTACTTC.

This chain joins TRBV12-3 or TRBV12-4 and TRBJ2-5, with 7 bases identical to TRBD2. The CDR3 runs to 14 residues. With V trimmed by 7 bases and J by 1 base, 6 bases remained unmatched. The DNA for the CDR3 is TGTGCCAGCACCCTCACGGGGGGCCAAGAGACCCAGTACTTC. This encodes CASTLTGGQETQYF.

This clonotype came up a few times. J is TRBJ2-6 and V is TRBV27; D unresolved. CDR3 size: 14 residues. V was trimmed by 3 bases and J by 0 bases, leaving 3 bases between them. Looked up from germline, CDR1 is MNHEY and CDR2 is SMNVEV (reference sequence). CDR3 sequence: CASSFRSGANVLTF. DNA for the CDR3: TGTGCCAGCAGTTTCCGCTCTGGGGCCAACGTCCTGACTTTC.

To note about this clonotype: This may arise from a read error, as a much more abundant clone is one base away. This rearrangement joins TRBV12-3 or TRBV12-4 to TRBJ1-3; D gene ambiguous. The V gene lost 6 bases and the J gene lost 0 bases, with 18 bases spanning the gap. The CDR3 extends over 17 amino acids. CDR3 in DNA: TGTGCCAGCAGCCCCGCCGGAAGGTCAATCTCTGGAAACACCATATATTTT. Amino acid sequence: CASSPAGRSISGNTIYF.

The chain has TRBV4-1 and TRBJ2-5; a weak D match, TRBD2 (5 bases). Trimming removed 5 bases at V and 1 base at J, with 11 bases between. CDR1 and CDR2 from the germline V gene are MGHRA and YSYEKL. This CDR3 has 14 amino acids. The CDR3 reads CASSVGVGQETQYF. The CDR3 DNA reads TGCGCCAGCAGCGTCGGGGTCGGCCAAGAGACCCAGTACTTC.

In this sample, this clonotype turned up many times. The gene calls are TRBV7-2 and TRBJ1-5; D remains ambiguous. The CDR3 contains 14 residues. The V and J ends lost 0 bases and 4 bases respectively, with 7 bases between them. CDR1 and CDR2 (germline): SGHTA, FQGNSA. The CDR3 reads CASSLAGNNQPQHF. CDR3 coding DNA: TGTGCCAGCAGCTTAGCAGGCAATAATCAGCCCCAGCATTTT.

The V gene is TRBV14, the J gene TRBJ2-5, with D unclear. V gave up 2 bases and J gave up 5 bases, with 15 bases separating them. This CDR3 has 15 residues. Germline CDR1 SGHDN, CDR2 FVKESK. The CDR3 DNA follows: TGTGCCAGCAGCCAAATGACGGCCCCCCGGGAGACCCAGTACTTC. It specifies CASSQMTAPRETQYF.

This clonotype was seen a handful of times. The chain joins TRBV7-2 to TRBJ2-1; D unclear. Trimming pared 6 bases from V and 2 bases from J, leaving 5 bases between. The germline V gene has CDR1 SGHTA and CDR2 FQGNSA. The CDR3 has 12 amino acids. The CDR3 DNA is TGTGCCAGCAGTGAGGCCTACAATGAGCAGTTCTTC. Translation gives CASSEAYNEQFF.

This clonotype was observed a handful of times. The chain uses TRBV4-1 and TRBJ2-7; D unclear. CDR1 MGHRA and CDR2 YSYEKL come from the germline V gene. The CDR3 loop spans 13 amino acids. The V end lost 0 bases, the J end lost 3 bases, and 6 bases lay between the germline ends. The CDR3 loop is CASSQEEVYEQYF. The CDR3 bases are TGCGCCAGCAGCCAAGAGGAAGTCTACGAGCAGTACTTC.

The table lists this clonotype with many counts. The chain uses TRBV9 and TRBJ1-2; 7 bases map to TRBD1. This CDR3 has 12 amino acids. Trimming at V came to 2 bases and at J to 6 bases, leaving 1 base not matched to a gene. Germline CDR1 and CDR2: SGDLS and YYNGEE. CDR3 sequence (DNA): TGTGCCAGCAGCGTCGACAGGGATGGCTACACCTTC. Its protein product is CASSVDRDGYTF.

V usage is TRBV7-9 and J usage is TRBJ1-1; TRBD1 might be the D (5 bases). Germline CDR1 reads SEHNR; CDR2 reads FQNEAQ (reference sequence). The germline V and J ends were trimmed by 1 base and 1 base, with 10 bases remaining between them. The CDR3 consists of 15 residues. The CDR3 DNA sequence: TGTGCCAGCAGCTTAGGGACAAGGACGAACACTGAAGCTTTCTTT. Translated: CASSLGTRTNTEAFF.

Worth noting for this clonotype: The CDR3 end shows no conserved phenylalanine or tryptophan, and so a read error is likely. The rearrangement joins TRBV27 to TRBJ2-5; D may be TRBD1 (5 bases). The germline gives CDR1 MNHEY, CDR2 SMNVEV (reference sequence). The CDR3 loop spans 15 amino acids. The V end lost 0 bases, the J end lost 5 bases, and 13 bases lay between the germline ends. CDR3 nucleotides: TGTGCCAGCAGTTTATCGAAAGGGGCCGGGGAGACCCAGTACTCC. This sequence encodes CASSLSKGAGETQYS.

This clonotype was seen more than once but under ten times. The chain employs TRBV25-1 and TRBJ1-2; no clear D. Germline V gene sequence: CDR1 MGHDK, CDR2 SYGVNS. V was trimmed by 1 base and J by 2 bases, leaving 11 bases between them. This CDR3 comprises 15 residues. CDR3 region: CASSESGKLNYGYTF. Here the CDR3 DNA reads TGTGCCAGCAGTGAATCGGGGAAGTTAAACTATGGCTACACCTTC.

J is TRBJ1-1 and V is TRBV10-3; 9 nucleotides align to TRBD1. CDR1 ENHRY and CDR2 SYGVKD come from the germline V gene. This CDR3 has 13 residues. The V gene end was trimmed by 9 bases and the J gene end by 6 bases; junction bases not matched to a gene: 8. The CDR3 sequence: CAIADRGSAEAFF. The CDR3 nucleotides read TGTGCCATAGCGGACAGGGGATCGGCTGAAGCTTTCTTT.